This TCR beta chain is from a study of shared clonotypes between healthy human individuals. Measured with immunoSEQ multiplex PCR; TCRdb has only the in-frame clones, and not every one. The top ten hold roughly 0.055% of the sample, which has under 600,000 clones, about 97% seen once. The study drew its donors from healthy HIV-negative adults without recent acute infections or vaccinations. The sequenced sample consisted of naive CD4+ T cells sorted from blood. Documented subset: CD45RA+ positively selected. The receptor's source is a woman aged 25 to 39 in good health.

CDR3 DNA: TGTGCCAGCAGTCTCTCGGGGGGCGTTATCGAAAAACTGTTTTTT. Its translation: CASSLSGGVIEKLFF. V usage is TRBV28 and J usage is TRBJ1-4; weak D call: TRBD1 (6 bases). The CDR3 spans 15 residues. Germline loops: CDR1 MDHEN, CDR2 SYDVKM. Trimming shortened V by 5 bases and J by 8 bases, and 18 bases separated the two germline ends.